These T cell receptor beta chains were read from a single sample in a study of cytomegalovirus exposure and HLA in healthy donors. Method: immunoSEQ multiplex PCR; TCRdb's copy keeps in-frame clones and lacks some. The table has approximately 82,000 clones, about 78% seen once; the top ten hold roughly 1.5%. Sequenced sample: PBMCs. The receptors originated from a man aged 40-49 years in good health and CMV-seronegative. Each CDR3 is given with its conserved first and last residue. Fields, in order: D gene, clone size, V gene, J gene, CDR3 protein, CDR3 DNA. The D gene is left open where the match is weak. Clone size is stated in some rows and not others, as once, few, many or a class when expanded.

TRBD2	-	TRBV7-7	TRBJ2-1	CASSRTSGSTDEQFF	TGTGCTAGCAGCAGGACTAGCGGGAGCACGGATGAGCAGTTCTTC
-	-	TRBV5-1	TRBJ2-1	CASSLQSGTSNEQFF	TGCGCCAGCAGCTTGCAATCGGGAACAAGCAATGAGCAGTTCTTC
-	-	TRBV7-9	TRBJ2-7	CSSSLHSEQYF	TGTTCCAGCAGCCTTCATAGCGAGCAGTACTTC
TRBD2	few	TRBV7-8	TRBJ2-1	CAGSTGTSGSYNEQFF	TGTGCCGGCAGCACAGGGACTAGCGGGAGCTACAATGAGCAGTTCTTC
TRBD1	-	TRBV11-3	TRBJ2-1	CASSLEAGQGYNEQFF	TGTGCCAGCAGCCTAGAAGCGGGACAGGGTTACAATGAGCAGTTCTTC
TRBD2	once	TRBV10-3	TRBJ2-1	CATTSGRNEQFF	TGTGCCACGACTAGCGGTAGGAATGAGCAGTTCTTC
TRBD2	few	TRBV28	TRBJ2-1	CASSLIAGPSYNEQFF	TGTGCCAGCAGTTTAATAGCGGGGCCCTCCTACAATGAGCAGTTCTTC
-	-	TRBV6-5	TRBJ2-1	CASSPPGYNEQFF	TGTGCCAGCAGTCCCCCCGGCTACAATGAGCAGTTCTTC
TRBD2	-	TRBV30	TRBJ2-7	CAWSAGLAGHYEQYF	TGTGCCTGGAGTGCCGGACTAGCGGGCCACTACGAGCAGTACTTC
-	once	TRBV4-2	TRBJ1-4	CASSQEGTGGEKLFF	TGTGCCAGCAGCCAAGAGGGAACCGGGGGTGAAAAACTGTTTTTT
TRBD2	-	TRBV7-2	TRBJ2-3	CASSLAAGVADTQYF	TGTGCCAGCAGCTTAGCAGCGGGAGTGGCAGATACGCAGTATTTT
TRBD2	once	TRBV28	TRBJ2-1	CASSLAPTSGYNEQFF	TGTGCCAGCAGTTTAGCCCCGACTAGCGGTTACAATGAGCAGTTCTTC
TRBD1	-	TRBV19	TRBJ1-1	CASSTPGQVLGTEAFF	TGTGCCAGTAGTACGCCGGGACAGGTCCTTGGTACTGAAGCTTTCTTT
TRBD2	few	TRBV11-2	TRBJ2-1	CASSSRGGGRAYNEQFF	TGTGCCAGCAGCTCCCGGGGAGGCGGGAGGGCTTACAATGAGCAGTTCTTC
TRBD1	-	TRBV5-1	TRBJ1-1	CASSYGAGTATEAFF	TGCGCCAGCAGCTATGGGGCCGGGACAGCTACTGAAGCTTTCTTT
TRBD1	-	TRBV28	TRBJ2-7	CASSSTGGRIVEQYF	TGTGCCAGCAGCTCCACAGGGGGTAGGATAGTTGAGCAGTACTTC
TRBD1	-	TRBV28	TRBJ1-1	CASRPSYRGLTEAFF	TGTGCCAGCAGACCTTCCTACAGGGGATTAACTGAAGCTTTCTTT